This T cell receptor (beta chain) was profiled in a study of blood T cells in healthy people across ages. The V gene's germline CDR1 is MNHEY and CDR2 SVGAGI. Trimming took 7 bases from V and 2 from J, leaving 20 bases between them. The CDR3 has 16 residues. Combining a sample-barcoded 5' primer with a J-beta primer mix, a second PCR ran for roughly 7 to 11 cycles. TCRdb itself ran the 5' RACE reads through MiXCR, one entry per CDR3 protein. Of about 1.8 million distinct CDR3 sequences detected, around 48% appear once; the ten largest clones hold 2% to 2.5%. The authors isolated at least 6 million PBMCs per sample.

The chain recombines TRBV6-5 with TRBJ2-5; D might be TRBD1 (6 bases). Sequencing input: blood. The clonotype was recovered from a woman in her thirties or forties in good health. CDR3 sequence: CASTVGGGGRQETQYF. DNA of the CDR3: TGTGCCAGCACCGTTGGTGGGGGCGGTAGACAAGAGACCCAGTACTTC.